This passage covers 14 T cell receptor beta chains from one sample sequenced in a study of low-dose radiotherapy and immunotherapy resistance in tumors. Time point denoted: after trial treatment. Treatment given: LDRT plus nivolumab, ipilimumab, low-dose cyclophosphamide and aspirin (RACIN trial). Priming of first-strand cDNA relied on TRAV- and TRBV-specific primers (covering alpha and beta chains). For amplifying TCRs, the PCR ran for around 20 cycles with Phusion, which was used together with a constant-region primer and the adapter on the V primers. Each CDR3 protein gets one entry after TCRdb re-called the reads with MiXCR. The profile shows 85,000 to 95,000 distinct CDR3 sequences, about 20% of them singletons. The source material was PBMCs, sampled after low-dose radiotherapy plus immunotherapy. The receptors were sampled from a female donor with ovarian cancer.

This clonotype has ten or more counts. This chain joins TRBV5-4 and TRBJ2-2; TRBD2 matches 14 bases. With 6 bases clipped from V and 7 bases from J, the junction kept 8 bases outside the gene matches. Per germline, CDR1 SGHNT and CDR2 YYREEE (reference sequence). This CDR3 contains 16 residues. CDR3 region: CASTPGTSGRIGELFF. CDR3 coding DNA: TGTGCCAGCACTCCCGGGACTAGCGGGAGAATCGGGGAGCTGTTTTTT.

This clonotype was recorded at least ten times. The V gene is TRBV30, the J gene TRBJ2-1; 8 bases line up with TRBD1. Germline V gene sequence: CDR1 GTSNPN, CDR2 SVGIG (reference sequence). Trimming took 4 bases from V and 10 from J; bases not matched to a gene: 6. The CDR3 has 12 amino acids. The CDR3 loop is CAWNRGSGEQFF. Here the CDR3 DNA reads TGTGCCTGGAACAGGGGGTCCGGGGAGCAGTTCTTC.

This clonotype was observed many times. The J gene is TRBJ2-7, the V gene TRBV5-1; possible D gene TRBD2, 5 bases. The CDR3 is made up of 16 amino acids. The V gene lost 4 bases and the J gene lost 5 bases, with 22 bases spanning the gap. The germline gives CDR1 SGHRS, CDR2 YFSETQ. In DNA form, the CDR3 reads TGCGCCAGCAGCGCGGGTCCCCGGCACGGGGATGACGAGCAGTACTTC. It yields the protein CASSAGPRHGDDEQYF.

This clonotype was picked up many times. The V gene is TRBV7-2, the J gene TRBJ2-2, with D maybe TRBD2 (5 bases). The ends were cut back, 2 bases at V and 0 bases at J, with 10 bases in the middle. CDR1 and CDR2 from the germline V gene are SGHTA and FQGNSA. The CDR3 has 16 residues. As DNA, the CDR3 is TGTGCCAGCAGCTTAAGGAGGACGGCGAACACCGGGGAGCTGTTTTTT. It yields the protein CASSLRRTANTGELFF.

This clonotype has at least ten counts. This rearrangement joins TRBV29-1 to TRBJ1-5; 9 bases fit TRBD1. Germline loops: CDR1 SQVTM, CDR2 ANQGSEA. This CDR3 contains 13 residues. After removal of 5 bases from V and 6 bases from J, the junction contained 5 bases not matched to a gene. CDR3 in DNA: TGCAGCGTTTCACAGGGGGCGAGTCAGCCCCAGCATTTT. Protein product: CSVSQGASQPQHF.

This clonotype has ten or more counts. This chain links TRBV6-2 or TRBV6-3 with TRBJ1-5; TRBD1 matches 12 bases. Germline CDR1 MNHEY, CDR2 SVGEGT. The V segment lost 6 bases and the J segment 8 bases; nucleotides outside the gene matches: 11. This CDR3 is 16 amino acids long. For the CDR3, the DNA is TGTGCCAGCAGCACTTTTCCGGGACAGGGGGCTAAGCCCCAGCATTTT. It is translated as CASSTFPGQGAKPQHF.

This clonotype was counted ten times or more. The J gene is TRBJ2-2, the V gene TRBV19; D not resolved. Trimming left V 5 bases short and J 7 bases short, with 5 bases between. CDR1 is LNHDA, CDR2 SQIVND, per germline (reference sequence). CDR3 length: 11 residues. This chain's CDR3 is CASSASGELFF. In nucleotides, the CDR3 is TGTGCCAGTAGTGCGAGCGGGGAGCTGTTTTTT.

This clonotype was recorded at least ten times. V is TRBV7-9 and J is TRBJ2-4; 7 bases map to TRBD2. This CDR3 spans 15 amino acids. Trimming cost V 5 bases and J 1 base; bases outside gene matches: 5. Germline CDR1 and CDR2: SEHNR and FQNEAQ (reference sequence). The DNA for the CDR3 is TGTGCCAGCAGCCAAACTAGCGCCGCCAAAAACATTCAGTACTTC. It yields the protein CASSQTSAAKNIQYF.

This clonotype was recorded many times. The V call is TRBV20-1, the J call TRBJ2-1, with D possibly being TRBD1 or TRBD2 (5 bases each). Germline V lookup: CDR1 DFQATT, CDR2 SNEGSKA (reference sequence). This CDR3 has 14 residues. V lost 1 base and J lost 12, with 19 bases in between. The CDR3 loop reads CSARGPVGAGGQFF. The CDR3 nucleotides read TGCAGTGCTAGAGGCCCCGTAGGGGCTGGAGGGCAGTTCTTC.

Many counts were recorded for this clonotype. This chain links TRBV14 with TRBJ1-2, with TRBD1 matching over 7 bases. The CDR3 length is 13 residues. Per germline, CDR1 SGHDN and CDR2 FVKESK. The ends lost 4 bases at V and 3 bases at J; junction bases unmatched: 2. In DNA, the CDR3 is TGTGCCAGCAGCCTTGGACAGGACTATGGCTACACCTTC. The encoded protein is CASSLGQDYGYTF.

The sample holds many counts of this clonotype. The chain couples TRBV20-1 to TRBJ2-5; 9 nucleotides agree with TRBD2. CDR3 length equals 16 residues. CDR1 is DFQATT and CDR2 is SNEGSKA in the germline V gene (reference sequence). V was clipped by 2 bases and J by 5 bases; unmatched bases: 12. The CDR3 loop reads CSARSFRGGALETQYF. DNA of the CDR3: TGCAGTGCTAGAAGTTTTCGCGGGGGGGCCCTCGAGACCCAGTACTTC.

Note on this clonotype: A junction end diverges from the germline sequence, so it may reflect a read error. The CDR3 region is CIVEDSGNQPRHF. CDR3 in DNA: TGCATCGTTGAAGATTCAGGGAATCAGCCCCGGCATTTT. The chain employs TRBV29-1 and TRBJ1-5, with D perhaps matching TRBD1 (5 bases). Germline lookup yields CDR1 SQVTM and CDR2 ANQGSEA. The CDR3 consists of 13 residues.

This rearrangement joins TRBV9 to TRBJ2-7; 8 bases align to TRBD1. CDR3 length: 15 residues. V dropped 0 bases and J dropped 2; count of bases not matched to a gene: 4. Germline V gives CDR1 SGDLS, CDR2 YYNGEE. The CDR3 DNA reads as TGTGCCAGCAGCGTAGAGTCAGGGGGCACCTACGAGCAGTACTTC. It translates to CASSVESGGTYEQYF.

This clonotype appeared a few times. The V and J genes are TRBV29-1 and TRBJ2-2, with D maybe TRBD1 (6 bases). The CDR3 is made up of 16 amino acids. Germline V gene lookup returns CDR1 SQVTM and CDR2 ANQGSEA. Trimming left V 6 bases short and J 4 bases short, with 21 bases between. The CDR3 sequence: CSVPGVGRGVTGELFF. The CDR3 DNA reads TGCAGCGTCCCAGGGGTGGGCAGAGGAGTCACCGGGGAGCTGTTTTTT.